This TCR beta chain stems from a study of cytomegalovirus exposure and HLA in healthy donors. Study findings and constraints: A highly shared variant cluster was judged a likely technical artifact. Later on, analysis showed that most CMV-associated TCR beta chains appeared to be HLA-restricted. Testing in vitro showed a few CMV-associated chains specific for CMV antigens.

A remark on this clone: Its specificity is not known.

PCR employed 60 Vbeta and 13 Jbeta primers. Sequencing used immunoSEQ multiplex PCR; TCRdb keeps in-frame clones, though not all of them. The repertoire has about 160,000 clones, about 77% of them found once; the top ten carry 7% to 8.5%. This TCR came from a male donor in good health and CMV-seropositive. The sequencing sample was made of PBMCs.

CDR3 loop: CASSPGRGYEQYF. CDR3 nucleotide sequence: TGTGCCAGCAGCCCCGGTAGGGGCTACGAGCAGTACTTC. The rearrangement links TRBV9 to TRBJ2-7; D is possibly TRBD1 (5 bases). The CDR3 is made up of 13 amino acids. Trimming took 4 bases from V and 3 from J, leaving 11 bases between them. Germline V lookup: CDR1 SGDLS, CDR2 YYNGEE.